This TCR beta chain originates from a study of beta chain features in type 1 diabetes (dated by TCRdb to between 2017 and 2018). Regarding the complete study: Mean age, gender distribution, total cell number and subset yield were not different between patients and healthy donors. The study compared the TCRB repertoires of sorted circulating CD4+ T cell subsets in recently diagnosed type 1 diabetes patients with those in matched healthy donors. Across all samples, roughly 110,000,000 sorted cells were examined, and cell number per subset correlated strongly with RNA yield. Regulatory and stem cell-like memory subsets were obtained from only 8 patients and roughly 8 healthy donors, while naive and central memory subsets were obtained from all 28 donors. Study-level results and caveats: Shorter templates might be favored by PCR, yet because patient and control samples were amplified and corrected together, any such skew would affect both groups equally. Because cDNA rather than genomic DNA was sequenced, highly expressing activated cells could have been over-represented, although no difference in activation and CD3 levels was found between groups. Only small numbers of individuals were included in the HLA sub-analyses, which left unresolved whether HLA type had any influence on TCRB rearrangement. In all four CD4+ subsets, TCRB CDR3 length was moderately but significantly shorter in type 1 diabetes patients. Patients with type 1 diabetes made fewer insertions and deleted more nucleotides at VDJ recombination sites, implying thymic rearrangement abnormalities. Naive, central memory and regulatory TCRB repertoires appeared to be more alike among patients than among healthy donors.

Notes on this clone: This clone's antigen is unknown. Base quality data are lacking; no much larger clone is found one base away.

All of the isolated RNA was reverse transcribed with the High Capacity cDNA Reverse Transcription Kit, so expressed TCRB transcripts were sequenced. Naive, central memory and regulatory T cell samples underwent deep immunoSEQ sequencing, averaging around 4 million total reads per sample. After sorted cells were lysed in RLT buffer, RNA was extracted with DNase-treated RNeasy Micro or Mini kits, with the choice depending on cell number. Each cell subset was processed on its own to prevent cross-contamination, while patient and healthy donor samples were processed together. The immunoSEQ multiplex PCR was used to amplify TCRB sequences from cDNA, yielding 87-bp fragments that span the CDR3 region. The amplicons were sequenced using the Illumina HiSeq platform. The published analysis was carried out like this. Synthetic template baselines were used to correct PCR bias computationally, reads within Hamming distance 2 were collapsed together, and singletons that could not be merged were discarded. Reads were aligned to IMGT to assign V, D and J genes, CDR3 length, and insertions or deletions at six rearrangement sites. Within each subset, clonotype counts were normalized to sorted cell number, after which true diversity and Gini coefficients were computed with the tcR R package. The overlap coefficient, calculated on TCRB nucleotide sequences, was used to measure repertoire sharing. As a proxy for the pre-selection repertoire, out-of-frame TCRB sequences from naive cells were analyzed. As stored in TCRdb, this immuneACCESS dataset retains in-frame rearrangements with V and J assigned. A fraction of the clones does not appear; measured against another copy, unresolved V genes explain less than half of the discrepancy, and the remainder lacks a known reason. V and J calls and clone size are those listed in that table; D and trimming were worked out from the DNA. This sample holds about 400,000 clones; about 12% were observed only once. Around 0.0099% of the sample rests with the top ten.

Each donor gave one peripheral blood draw, averaging approximately 0.11 L, which was collected into heparinised tubes. A BD FACSAria II and a panel including CD45RO, CCR7, CD25, CD127, CD95 and CD27 were used to sort naive, central memory, regulatory and stem cell-like memory CD4+ T cells. A purity above 95% was achieved for all sorted populations. PBMCs were isolated immediately by Lymphoprep density gradient centrifugation and stained directly without culture. Samples were stained and sorted in pairs, with one healthy donor and one patient per experiment, so that batch effects were minimized. The germline V gene (reference sequence) supplies CDR1 SEHNR and CDR2 FQNEAQ. Deletion took 4 bases off V and 9 bases off J, with a span of 10 bases between the germline ends. From its cysteine to its phenylalanine, the CDR3 spans 11 amino acids. The DNA shown is the 33-base CDR3, in frame from base 1.

The receptor comes from a woman in her late teens or twenties with type 1 diabetes. Recombination joined TRBV7-9 with TRBJ2-7; the D gene assignment is ambiguous. Sequencing was performed on naive CD4+ T cells from blood. This specimen's cell subset or site label, per the study, means: true naive CD4+ T cells. The CDR3 in this case is CASSSLAGQYF. The sequenced DNA is TGTGCCAGCAGCTCTTTGGCAGGGCAGTACTTC. The full variable domain, completed from the reference TRBV7-9 and TRBJ2-7 proteins outside the CDR3, reads DTGVSQNPRHKITKRGQNVTFRCDPISEHNRLYWYRQTLGQGPEFLTYFQNEAQLEKSRLLSDRFSAERPKGSFSTLEIQRTEQGDSAMYLCASSSLAGQYFGPGTRLTVT.